This passage covers 10 T cell receptor beta chains from one sample sequenced in a study of cytomegalovirus exposure and HLA in healthy donors. Profiled with immunoSEQ multiplex PCR; TCRdb holds only in-frame clones, not every one. In the table there are fewer than 200,000 clones, less than 85% of which are singletons. The sample was PBMCs. These receptors all come from a man younger than 35 in good health and CMV-seropositive.

This clone has just a few counts. The chain joins TRBV18 to TRBJ2-7; possibly TRBD2 for D (6 bases). The CDR3 has 13 amino acids. Germline-derived CDR1 and CDR2 are KGHSH and LQKENI. V was cut by 2 bases and J by 3 bases, with 8 bases left in between. CDR3 region: CASSPGRSYEQYF. CDR3 coding DNA: TGTGCCAGCTCACCAGGGAGGAGCTACGAGCAGTACTTC.

The J gene is TRBJ2-7, the V gene TRBV6-1; maybe TRBD1 (5 bases). Germline CDR1 and CDR2: MNHNS and SASEGT. V dropped 2 bases and J dropped 2 bases, with 10 bases sitting between them. This CDR3 comprises 14 residues. CDR3 in amino acids: CASSEQGSAYEQYF. DNA of the CDR3: TGTGCCAGCAGTGAACAGGGTAGTGCCTACGAGCAGTACTTC.

The chain carries TRBV7-8 and TRBJ2-1, with a tentative D call TRBD1 (6 bases). The CDR3 loop spans 13 amino acids. In germline, CDR1 is SGHVS, CDR2 FQNEAQ. The ends were cut back, 4 bases at V and 7 bases at J, with 11 bases in the middle. The CDR3 DNA reads as TGTGCCAGCAGCTCACAGGGCTGGAATGAGCAGTTCTTC. This translates into CASSSQGWNEQFF.

This clone was detected once. Other DNA sequences in the same sample also yield this CDR3. The chain has TRBV5-1 and TRBJ2-6; 7 bases map to TRBD2. V was pared by 0 bases and J by 1 base, with 1 base of the junction left unmatched. From germline, CDR1 is SGHRS and CDR2 YFSETQ. This CDR3 is 16 amino acids long. The CDR3 here is CASSLGEGSGANVLTF. For the CDR3, the DNA is TGCGCCAGCAGCTTGGGGGAGGGTTCTGGGGCCAACGTCCTGACTTTC.

This clone was counted between two and nine times. The chain recombines TRBV10-3 with TRBJ1-1, with D perhaps TRBD1 (6 bases). The CDR3 has 12 residues. From germline, CDR1 is ENHRY and CDR2 SYGVKD. The V end was cut by 2 bases, the J end by 9 bases, with 10 bases between. Here the CDR3 reads CAISEPTGKAFF. Written as DNA, the CDR3 is TGTGCCATCAGTGAGCCGACAGGCAAAGCTTTCTTT.

The V and J genes are TRBV9 and TRBJ2-5; 8 nucleotides agree with TRBD2. The germline CDR1 and CDR2 sequences are SGDLS and YYNGEE. Trimming cost V 3 bases and J 1 base; bases outside gene matches: 8. The CDR3 covers 16 residues. In DNA form, the CDR3 reads TGTGCCAGCAGCGCCGGGACTAGTCCCGTCCAAGAGACCCAGTACTTC. Its translation is CASSAGTSPVQETQYF. The full variable domain, rest sourced from reference TRBV9 and TRBJ2-5, is DSGVTQTPKHLITATGQRVTLRCSPRSGDLSVYWYQQSLDQGLQFLIQYYNGEERAKGNILERFSAQQFPDLHSELNLSSLELGDSALYFCASSAGTSPVQETQYFGPGTRLLVL.

This rearrangement joins TRBV4-1 to TRBJ2-4; 7 bases are shared with TRBD1. In germline, CDR1 is MGHRA, CDR2 YSYEKL. The CDR3 is made up of 16 amino acids. Trimming took 3 bases from V and 3 from J; bases not matched to a gene: 8. In nucleotides, the CDR3 is TGCGCCAGCAGCCACCCGGCAGGGGGTGGCAAAAACATTCAGTACTTC. Residues: CASSHPAGGGKNIQYF.

The chain has TRBV9 and TRBJ2-6; 7 nucleotides line up with TRBD1. CDR3 size: 18 residues. The V gene end was trimmed by 2 bases and the J gene end by 0 bases; junction bases not matched to a gene: 8. The germline V gene encodes CDR1 SGDLS and CDR2 YYNGEE. The CDR3 is CASSVWGRGTSGANVLTF. For the CDR3, the DNA is TGTGCCAGCAGCGTCTGGGGCAGGGGGACCTCTGGGGCCAACGTCCTGACTTTC.

V usage is TRBV25-1 and J usage is TRBJ2-2; D possibly corresponds to TRBD1 (6 bases). The CDR3 length is 16 residues. Germline CDR1 and CDR2: MGHDK and SYGVNS. The ends were cut back, 7 bases at V and 2 bases at J, with 17 bases in the middle. The CDR3 protein is CASTTGTPINTGELFF. In nucleotides, the CDR3 is TGTGCCAGCACCACAGGGACACCCATCAACACCGGGGAGCTGTTTTTT.

The chain joins TRBV4-1 to TRBJ2-1, with 10 bases identical to TRBD2. J gave up 0 bases and V 4 bases, and 6 bases lay outside the gene matches. Germline CDR1 reads MGHRA; CDR2 reads YSYEKL. The CDR3 is 17 amino acids. CDR3 sequence (DNA): TGCGCCAGCAGCCGTCATCTAGCGGGAGTCTCCTACAATGAGCAGTTCTTC. It encodes CASSRHLAGVSYNEQFF.